This entry lists 22 T cell receptor beta chains sequenced from one sample in a study of blood T cell repertoires in COVID-19. The method was immunoSEQ multiplex PCR; TCRdb's version includes in-frame clones alone and lacks a portion of them. The sample holds under 250,000 clones, roughly four fifths seen once. Source material: peripheral blood. Receptors were obtained from a woman aged 45-60 years with active or convalescent COVID-19.

V usage is TRBV29-1 and J usage is TRBJ2-1, with a possible D match to TRBD2 (6 bases). The V end lost 6 bases, the J end lost 2 bases, and 17 bases lay between the germline ends. This CDR3 is 15 amino acids long. In germline, CDR1 is SQVTM, CDR2 ANQGSEA. The CDR3 sequence is CSVTLGGRAYNEQFF. The DNA of the CDR3 is TGCAGCGTGACCCTCGGGGGAAGGGCCTACAATGAGCAGTTCTTC.

This clone appeared a few times. The J gene is TRBJ1-2, the V gene TRBV7-9, with 7 bases that match TRBD1. CDR3 length equals 15 residues. V lost 5 bases, J lost 4 bases, and 10 bases stayed unmatched. Germline V gene lookup returns CDR1 SEHNR and CDR2 FQNEAQ (reference sequence). This chain's CDR3 is CASSDWDRTSYGYTF. As DNA, the CDR3 is TGTGCCAGCAGCGACTGGGACAGAACCTCCTATGGCTACACCTTC.

The chain's CDR3 is CASSQTGSTYEQYF. Written as DNA, the CDR3 is TGTGCCAGTAGTCAGACAGGGTCAACTTACGAGCAGTACTTC. V and J are TRBV19 and TRBJ2-7; 7 nucleotides align to TRBD1. CDR3 length: 14 amino acids. Looked up from germline, CDR1 is LNHDA and CDR2 is SQIVND (reference sequence). V lost 5 bases, J lost 4 bases, and 8 bases stayed unmatched.

The chain couples TRBV11-2 to TRBJ2-2; D possibly corresponds to TRBD2 (6 bases). The V and J ends lost 6 bases and 0 bases respectively, with 14 bases between them. Germline-derived CDR1 and CDR2 are SGHAT and FQNNGV. The CDR3 runs 16 residues. The CDR3 loop is CASRLARTANTGELFF. The CDR3, as DNA: TGTGCCAGCAGACTAGCCCGGACCGCGAACACCGGGGAGCTGTTTTTT.

The chain uses TRBV5-6 and TRBJ1-2; tentatively, D is TRBD1 (6 bases). The CDR3 is 13 amino acids. CDR1 is SGHDT and CDR2 is YYEEEE in the germline V gene. The V end was cut by 5 bases, the J end by 6 bases, with 14 bases between. CDR3 residues: CASRVTGSNGYTF. CDR3 DNA sequence: TGTGCCAGCAGAGTTACAGGGTCCAATGGCTACACCTTC.

In DNA form, the CDR3 reads TGTGCCAGCAGCCAAGATGTCACGGGGTACACCTTC. Amino acid sequence: CASSQDVTGYTF. This rearrangement joins TRBV3-1 (or the pseudogene TRBV3-2) to TRBJ1-2; no reliable D call. Trimming left V 0 bases short and J 11 bases short, with 10 bases between. Germline lookup yields CDR1 LGHDT and CDR2 YNNKEL (reference sequence). CDR3 length: 12 amino acids.

V usage is TRBV29-1 and J usage is TRBJ2-3; 7 bases match TRBD2. Germline CDR1 reads SQVTM; CDR2 reads ANQGSEA. The CDR3 is 16 residues long. The V gene end was trimmed by 1 base and the J gene end by 4 bases; junction bases not matched to a gene: 11. The DNA for the CDR3 is TGCAGCGTTGAAGTAGGTAGCGGGCGTATCTCAGATACGCAGTATTTT. It codes for CSVEVGSGRISDTQYF.

The gene calls are TRBV7-3 and TRBJ1-1; D may be TRBD1 (6 bases). The CDR3 sequence is 13 residues long. Germline CDR1 and CDR2: SGHTA and FQGTGA. The ends were cut back, 6 bases at V and 1 base at J, with 9 bases in the middle. CDR3 region: CASRLTGNTEAFF. The CDR3 nucleotides are TGTGCCAGCAGGTTGACAGGGAACACTGAAGCTTTCTTT.

About this clone itself: This specimen includes other DNA sequences encoding the same CDR3. CDR3: CSALAADTQYF. The CDR3 nucleotides read TGCAGTGCGCTAGCGGCAGATACGCAGTATTTT. This rearrangement joins TRBV20-1 to TRBJ2-3; 7 nucleotides agree with TRBD2. Looked up from germline, CDR1 is DFQATT and CDR2 is SNEGSKA (reference sequence). CDR3 size: 11 residues. J was trimmed by 4 bases and V by 6 bases; bases with no gene match: 1.

The chain couples TRBV6-5 to TRBJ2-2; a possible D gene is TRBD1 (5 bases). CDR1 MNHEY and CDR2 SVGAGI come from the germline V gene. The CDR3 is 14 residues long. Trimming removed 2 bases at V and 2 bases at J, with 6 bases between. CDR3 DNA sequence: TGTGCCAGCAGTTACCAGGGTAACACCGGGGAGCTGTTTTTT. As protein: CASSYQGNTGELFF.

V gene TRBV5-6 combines with J gene TRBJ1-2, with D perhaps matching TRBD1 (5 bases). The ends were cut back, 0 bases at V and 3 bases at J, with 15 bases in the middle. The CDR3 runs 16 residues. Germline lookup yields CDR1 SGHDT and CDR2 YYEEEE. Written as DNA, the CDR3 is TGTGCCAGCAGCTTGGCCGGACCGGGGGTTGACTATGGCTACACCTTC. This sequence encodes CASSLAGPGVDYGYTF.

The chain links TRBV20-1 to TRBJ2-1; the match to TRBD2 covers 9 bases. CDR1 is DFQATT, CDR2 SNEGSKA, per germline (reference sequence). The CDR3 consists of 14 residues. V lost 6 bases, J lost 9 bases, and 12 bases stayed unmatched. The CDR3 DNA follows: TGCAGTGCCAGTAGCGGGAGCGCGTCGGGTGAGCAGTTCTTC. This translates into CSASSGSASGEQFF.

The CDR3 DNA is TGTGCCAGCAGTCCATCCGGACTAGCGGGCACAGATACGCAGTATTTT. It yields the protein CASSPSGLAGTDTQYF. The V and J genes are TRBV28 and TRBJ2-3; 10 bases align to TRBD2. The CDR3 has 16 amino acids. Per germline, CDR1 MDHEN and CDR2 SYDVKM. Trimming cost V 5 bases and J 1 base; bases outside gene matches: 6.

The genes are TRBV5-6 and TRBJ2-7, with D maybe TRBD2 (5 bases). CDR1 and CDR2 from the germline V gene are SGHDT and YYEEEE. V lost 0 bases to trimming and J lost 7 bases, with 8 bases between them. This CDR3 spans 12 amino acids. This CDR3 is CASSLGSGEQYV. The CDR3, as DNA: TGTGCCAGCAGCTTGGGGTCGGGAGAGCAGTACGTC.

The chain joins TRBV3-1 (or the pseudogene TRBV3-2) to TRBJ1-1; D uncertain. The CDR3 has 13 amino acids. Per the germline V gene, CDR1 is LGHDT and CDR2 is YNNKEL (reference sequence). The V and J ends lost 0 bases and 5 bases respectively, with 7 bases between them. The CDR3 DNA is TGTGCCAGCAGCCAAGAAGGAGTGACTGAAGCTTTCTTT. Encoded protein: CASSQEGVTEAFF.

The V call is TRBV2, the J call TRBJ2-5, with TRBD1 matching over 7 bases. CDR3 length: 17 amino acids. V lost 4 bases to trimming and J lost 2 bases; unmatched junction nucleotides: 13. Per germline, CDR1 SNHLY and CDR2 FYNNEI. CDR3 protein: CASSGRVGTEVQETQYF. In DNA, the CDR3 is TGTGCCAGCAGTGGGCGGGTTGGGACAGAAGTTCAAGAGACCCAGTACTTC. Looking up the rest from reference TRBV2 and TRBJ2-5 gives the full variable domain: EPEVTQTPSHQVTQMGQEVILRCVPISNHLYFYWYRQILGQKVEFLVSFYNNEISEKSEIFDDQFSVERPDGSNFTLKIRSTKLEDSAMYFCASSGRVGTEVQETQYFGPGTRLLVL.

Regarding this clone: The junction and the germline gene differ at one end; a read error may be behind it. V gene TRBV7-2 combines with J gene TRBJ1-6; D remains unclear. The CDR3 loop spans 15 amino acids. Per the germline V gene, CDR1 is SGHTA and CDR2 is FQGNSA. The CDR3 nucleotides read TGTGCCAGCAGTTTAGGAGAAGGAGGGAACTCACCCCTCCACTTT. As protein: CASSLGEGGNSPLHF.

The chain is built from TRBV14 and TRBJ1-2; D not certain. Germline values: CDR1 SGHDN, CDR2 FVKESK. Between the trimmed V and J ends, which lost 0 bases and 2 bases, there was a span of 10 bases. This CDR3 has 15 amino acids. CDR3 loop: CASSQDPRKNYGYTF. DNA of the CDR3: TGTGCCAGCAGCCAAGATCCTAGAAAAAACTATGGCTACACCTTC.

The chain combines TRBV6-5 with TRBJ1-2, with D perhaps TRBD1 (5 bases). There are 14 residues in the CDR3. V was trimmed by 7 bases and J by 6 bases, leaving 18 bases between them. CDR1 is MNHEY and CDR2 is SVGAGI in the germline V gene. CDR3: CASKDTGRLNGYTF. DNA of the CDR3: TGTGCCAGCAAGGACACAGGACGGCTGAATGGCTACACCTTC.

This clone showed up many times. V and J are TRBV23-1 and TRBJ2-7; the D is unclear. TRBV23-1 is reported as an ORF; its role is uncertain. This CDR3 contains 14 residues. Trimming took off 2 bases at V and 0 bases at J, with 8 bases between the two ends. The CDR3 protein is CASSQPRGSYEQYF. For the CDR3, the DNA is TGCGCCAGCAGTCAACCACGCGGCTCCTACGAGCAGTACTTC.

The V and J genes are TRBV19 and TRBJ1-4; D might be TRBD1 (5 bases). The CDR3 consists of 15 residues. V dropped 6 bases and J dropped 7 bases, with 18 bases sitting between them. Germline V lookup: CDR1 LNHDA, CDR2 SQIVND (reference sequence). The CDR3 DNA reads as TGTGCCAGTAGCGATACAGGCTCTTCGGGTGAAAAACTGTTTTTT. This codes for CASSDTGSSGEKLFF.

The chain employs TRBV4-1 and TRBJ2-6; TRBD1 is a possible D gene (6 bases). Germline CDR1 MGHRA, CDR2 YSYEKL. Trimming removed 4 bases at V and 3 bases at J, with 13 bases between. The CDR3 is 16 residues long. CDR3 protein: CASSPTGNHGANVLTF. The DNA for the CDR3 is TGCGCCAGCAGCCCCACAGGGAATCATGGGGCCAACGTCCTGACTTTC.